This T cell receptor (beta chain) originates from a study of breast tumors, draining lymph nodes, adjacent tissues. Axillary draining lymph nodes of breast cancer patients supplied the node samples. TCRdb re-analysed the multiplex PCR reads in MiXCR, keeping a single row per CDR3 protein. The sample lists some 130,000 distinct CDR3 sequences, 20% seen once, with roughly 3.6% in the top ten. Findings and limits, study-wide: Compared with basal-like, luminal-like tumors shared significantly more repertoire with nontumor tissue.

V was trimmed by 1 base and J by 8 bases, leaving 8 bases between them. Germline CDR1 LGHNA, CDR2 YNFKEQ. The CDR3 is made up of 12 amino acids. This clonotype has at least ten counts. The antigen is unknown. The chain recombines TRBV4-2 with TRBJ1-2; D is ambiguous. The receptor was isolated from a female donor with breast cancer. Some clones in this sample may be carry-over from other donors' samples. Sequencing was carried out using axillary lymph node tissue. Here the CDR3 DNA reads TGTGCCAGCAGCCAAGTCGTCGGAGGCTACACCTTC. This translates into CASSQVVGGYTF.